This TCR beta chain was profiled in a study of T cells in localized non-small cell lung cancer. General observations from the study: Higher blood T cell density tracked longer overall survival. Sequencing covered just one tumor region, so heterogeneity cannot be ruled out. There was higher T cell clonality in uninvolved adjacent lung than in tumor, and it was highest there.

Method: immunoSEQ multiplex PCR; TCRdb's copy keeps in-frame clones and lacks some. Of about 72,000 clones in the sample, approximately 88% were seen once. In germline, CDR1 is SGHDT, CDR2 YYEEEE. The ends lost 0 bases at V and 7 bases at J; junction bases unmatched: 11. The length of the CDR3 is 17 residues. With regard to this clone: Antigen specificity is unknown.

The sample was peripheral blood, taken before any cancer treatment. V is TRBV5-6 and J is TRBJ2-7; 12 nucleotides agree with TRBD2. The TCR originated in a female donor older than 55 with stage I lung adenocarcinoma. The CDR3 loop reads CASSLETSGRLMREQYF. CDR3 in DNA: TGTGCCAGCAGCTTGGAGACTAGCGGGAGACTTATGCGGGAGCAGTACTTC.